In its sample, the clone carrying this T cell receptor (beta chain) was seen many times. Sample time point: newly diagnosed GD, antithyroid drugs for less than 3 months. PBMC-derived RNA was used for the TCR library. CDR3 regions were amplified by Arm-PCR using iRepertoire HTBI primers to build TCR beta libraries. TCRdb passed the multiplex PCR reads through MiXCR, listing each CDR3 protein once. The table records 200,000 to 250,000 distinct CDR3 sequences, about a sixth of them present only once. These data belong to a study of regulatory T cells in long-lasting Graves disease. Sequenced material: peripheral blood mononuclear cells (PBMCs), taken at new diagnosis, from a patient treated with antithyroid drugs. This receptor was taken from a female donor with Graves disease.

This chain's CDR3 is CASSVTGMQGYTF. The CDR3 DNA reads TGTGCCAGCAGCGTTACAGGGATGCAAGGCTACACCTTC. The chain links TRBV9 to TRBJ1-2, with D perhaps TRBD1 (6 bases). Deletions cut 2 bases from V and 8 bases from J, with 13 bases between. The CDR3 has 13 amino acids. The germline V gene has CDR1 SGDLS and CDR2 YYNGEE. Full variable domain (remainder filled in from reference TRBV9 and TRBJ1-2): DSGVTQTPKHLITATGQRVTLRCSPRSGDLSVYWYQQSLDQGLQFLIQYYNGEERAKGNILERFSAQQFPDLHSELNLSSLELGDSALYFCASSVTGMQGYTFGSGTRLTVV.